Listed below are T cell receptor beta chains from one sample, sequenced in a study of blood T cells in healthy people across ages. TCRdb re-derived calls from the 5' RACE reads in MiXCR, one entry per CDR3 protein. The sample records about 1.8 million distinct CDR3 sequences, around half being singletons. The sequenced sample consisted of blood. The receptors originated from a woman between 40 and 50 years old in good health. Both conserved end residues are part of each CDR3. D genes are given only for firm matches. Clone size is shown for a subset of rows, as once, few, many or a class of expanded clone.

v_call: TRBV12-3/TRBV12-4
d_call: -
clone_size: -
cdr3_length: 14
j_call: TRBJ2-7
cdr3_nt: TGTGCCAGCACCCTTTCCAGGGACCCCTACGAGCAGTACTTC
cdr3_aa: CASTLSRDPYEQYF

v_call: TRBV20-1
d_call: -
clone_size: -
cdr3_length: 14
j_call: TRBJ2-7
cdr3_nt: TGCAGTGCTAGAAATTTGAAGGGGTCCTACGAGCAGTACTTC
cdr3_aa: CSARNLKGSYEQYF

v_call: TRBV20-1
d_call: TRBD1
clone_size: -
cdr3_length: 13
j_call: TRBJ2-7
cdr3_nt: TGCAGTGCCGAGACAGGGGGCGCGTACGAGCAGTACTTC
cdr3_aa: CSAETGGAYEQYF

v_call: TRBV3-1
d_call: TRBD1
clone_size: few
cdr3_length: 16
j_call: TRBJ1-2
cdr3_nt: TGTGCCAGCAGCCAAGAAGGGGGCGCGGCGGTCTATGGCTACACCTTC
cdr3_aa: CASSQEGGAAVYGYTF

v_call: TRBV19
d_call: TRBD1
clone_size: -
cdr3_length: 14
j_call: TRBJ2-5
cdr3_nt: TGTGCCAGTAGTATAGCGACAGGGACGGAGACCCAGTACTTC
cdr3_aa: CASSIATGTETQYF

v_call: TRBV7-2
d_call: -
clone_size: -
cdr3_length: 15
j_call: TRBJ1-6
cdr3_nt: TGTGCCAGCAGCTTAGGAGGGCAGGTGAATTCACCCCTCCACTTT
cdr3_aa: CASSLGGQVNSPLHF

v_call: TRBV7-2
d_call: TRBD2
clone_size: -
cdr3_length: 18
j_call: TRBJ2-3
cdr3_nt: TGTGCCAGCAGCTTAGCAATGGGAGCGGGGGAAAACACAGATACGCAGTATTTT
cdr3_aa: CASSLAMGAGENTDTQYF

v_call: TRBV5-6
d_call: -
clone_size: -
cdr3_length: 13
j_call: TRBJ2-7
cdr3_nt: TGTGCCAGCACCAAACGCGGGGCTCAGGAGCAGTACTTC
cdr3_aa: CASTKRGAQEQYF

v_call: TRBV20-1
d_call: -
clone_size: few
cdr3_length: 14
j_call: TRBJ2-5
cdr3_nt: TGCAGTGCTAGATCCGGCAGGGCCCCAGAGACCCAGTACTTC
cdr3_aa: CSARSGRAPETQYF

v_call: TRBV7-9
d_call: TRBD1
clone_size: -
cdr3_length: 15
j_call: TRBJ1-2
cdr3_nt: TGTGCCAGCAGTGGTCCCAGACAGGGGAACTATGGCTACACCTTC
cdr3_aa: CASSGPRQGNYGYTF

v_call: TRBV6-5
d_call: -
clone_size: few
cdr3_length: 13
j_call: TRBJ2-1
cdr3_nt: TGTGCCAGCAGTCCCACTGGCCGCAATGAGCAGTTCTTC
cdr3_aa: CASSPTGRNEQFF

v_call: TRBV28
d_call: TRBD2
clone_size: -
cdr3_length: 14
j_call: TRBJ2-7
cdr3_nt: TGTGCCAGCAATAGCGGGGTGAAGTCCTACGAGCAGTACTTC
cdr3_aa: CASNSGVKSYEQYF

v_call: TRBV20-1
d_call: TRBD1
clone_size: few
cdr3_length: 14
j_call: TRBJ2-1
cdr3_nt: TGCAGTGCAAGGGACAGGCAAAGAGTCAATGAGCAGTTCTTC
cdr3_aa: CSARDRQRVNEQFF

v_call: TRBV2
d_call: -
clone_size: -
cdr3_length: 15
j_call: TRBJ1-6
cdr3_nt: TGTGCCAGCACTATAGGGCCGCCCCCTAATTCACCCCTCCACTTT
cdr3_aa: CASTIGPPPNSPLHF

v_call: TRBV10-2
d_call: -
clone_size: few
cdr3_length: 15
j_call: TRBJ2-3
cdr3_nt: TGCGCCAGCACTCATGGGGGGGCTAGCACAGATACGCAGTATTTT
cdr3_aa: CASTHGGASTDTQYF

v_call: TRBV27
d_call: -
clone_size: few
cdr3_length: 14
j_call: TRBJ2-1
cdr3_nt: TGTGCCAGCACCGGGGGGCCTCTGAACAATGAGCAGTTCTTC
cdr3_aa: CASTGGPLNNEQFF

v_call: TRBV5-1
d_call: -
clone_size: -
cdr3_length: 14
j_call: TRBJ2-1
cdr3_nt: TGCGCCAGCAGAGGGGTCCCAAACTACAATGAGCAGTTCTTC
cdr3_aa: CASRGVPNYNEQFF

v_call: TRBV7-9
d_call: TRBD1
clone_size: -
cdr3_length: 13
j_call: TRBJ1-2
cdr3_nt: TGTGCCAGCAGCTCAGGGGGCCAGGATGGCTACACCTTC
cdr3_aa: CASSSGGQDGYTF

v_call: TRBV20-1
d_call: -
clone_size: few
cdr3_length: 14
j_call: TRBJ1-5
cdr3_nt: TGCAGTGCTAGAGTTTCAGAGCCCAATCAGCCCCAGCATTTT
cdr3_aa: CSARVSEPNQPQHF

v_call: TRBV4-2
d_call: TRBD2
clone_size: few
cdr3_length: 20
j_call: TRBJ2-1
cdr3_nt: TGTGCCAGCAGCCATTTAAAAGGGGGCCTAGCGGGGGGATTCTACAATGAGCAGTTCTTC
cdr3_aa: CASSHLKGGLAGGFYNEQFF

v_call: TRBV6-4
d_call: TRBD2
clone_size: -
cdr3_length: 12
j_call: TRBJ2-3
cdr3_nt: TGTGCCAGCAGTATCGGCGGGGGGACGCAGTATTTT
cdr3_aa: CASSIGGGTQYF

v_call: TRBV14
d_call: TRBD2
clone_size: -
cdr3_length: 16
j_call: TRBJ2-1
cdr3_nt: TGTGCCAGCAGTCATCTAGCGGGGGGTACCTACAATGAGCAGTTCTTC
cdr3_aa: CASSHLAGGTYNEQFF

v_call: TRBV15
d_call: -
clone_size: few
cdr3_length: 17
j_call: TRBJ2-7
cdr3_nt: TGTGCCACCAGCAGAGCGCAGGGAGACGTCAGCTCCTACGAGCAGTACTTC
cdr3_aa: CATSRAQGDVSSYEQYF

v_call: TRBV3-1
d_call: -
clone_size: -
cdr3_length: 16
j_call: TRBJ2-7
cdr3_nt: TGTGCCAGCAGCCACCCAGGACTTAAAACCTCCTACGAGCAGTACTTC
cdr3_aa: CASSHPGLKTSYEQYF

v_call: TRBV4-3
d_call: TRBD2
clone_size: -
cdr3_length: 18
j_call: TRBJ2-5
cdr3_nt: TGCGCCAGCAGCCCCGAACCTAGCGGGGGGGCTAACCAAGAGACCCAGTACTTC
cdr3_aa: CASSPEPSGGANQETQYF

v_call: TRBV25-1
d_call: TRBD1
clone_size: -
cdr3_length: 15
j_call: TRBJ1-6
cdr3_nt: TGTGCCAGCAGTGAATATGGGACAGGGGCTTCACCCCTCCACTTT
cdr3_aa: CASSEYGTGASPLHF

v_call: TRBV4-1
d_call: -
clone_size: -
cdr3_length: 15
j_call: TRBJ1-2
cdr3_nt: TGCGCCAGCAGCCAACAGGAGGGGCTTTCCTATGGCTACACCTTC
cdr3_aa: CASSQQEGLSYGYTF

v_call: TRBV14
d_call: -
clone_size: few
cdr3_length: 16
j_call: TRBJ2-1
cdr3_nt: TGTGCCAGCAGCCAAGATAGGGGGGGACAGCGCAATGAGCAGTTCTTC
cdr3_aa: CASSQDRGGQRNEQFF